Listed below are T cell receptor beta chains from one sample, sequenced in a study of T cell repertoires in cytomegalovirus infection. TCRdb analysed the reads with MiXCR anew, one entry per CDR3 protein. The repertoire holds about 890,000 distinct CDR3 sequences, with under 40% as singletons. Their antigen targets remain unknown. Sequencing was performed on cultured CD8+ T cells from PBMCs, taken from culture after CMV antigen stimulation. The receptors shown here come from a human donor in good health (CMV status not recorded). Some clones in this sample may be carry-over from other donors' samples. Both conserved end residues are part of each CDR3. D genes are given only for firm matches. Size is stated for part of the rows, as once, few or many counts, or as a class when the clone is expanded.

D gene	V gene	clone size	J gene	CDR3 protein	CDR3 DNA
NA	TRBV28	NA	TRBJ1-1	CASSLPTGSAFF	TGTGCCAGCAGTTTGCCCACAGGGTCGGCTTTCTTT
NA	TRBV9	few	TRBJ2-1	CASSPNDYDEQFF	TGTGCCAGCAGCCCCAACGATTACGATGAGCAGTTCTTC
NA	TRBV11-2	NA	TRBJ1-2	CASSLGGQRLNYGYTF	TGTGCCAGCAGCTTAGGTGGGCAGAGATTAAACTATGGCTACACCTTC
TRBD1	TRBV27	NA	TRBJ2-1	CASSWSRGTDEQFF	TGTGCCAGCAGTTGGAGCAGGGGGACGGATGAGCAGTTCTTC
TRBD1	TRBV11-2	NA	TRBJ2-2	CASSGVKTGGGTGELFF	TGTGCCAGCAGCGGGGTAAAGACAGGGGGAGGCACCGGGGAGCTGTTTTTT
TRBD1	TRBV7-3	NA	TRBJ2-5	CASSPAPGQGMETQYF	TGTGCCAGCAGCCCGGCACCGGGACAGGGGATGGAGACCCAGTACTTC
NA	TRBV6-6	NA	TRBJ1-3	CASSTLGVGNTIYF	TGTGCCAGCAGTACTTTAGGAGTAGGAAACACCATATATTTT
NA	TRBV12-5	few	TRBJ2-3	CASGFSRKSTDTQYF	TGTGCTAGTGGTTTCAGTCGAAAGAGCACAGATACGCAGTATTTT
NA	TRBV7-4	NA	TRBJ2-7	CASSSHDISSHYEQYF	TGTGCCAGCAGCTCGCACGACATATCCAGCCACTACGAGCAGTACTTC
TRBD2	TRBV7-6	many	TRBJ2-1	CASSSSGNSYNEQFF	TGTGCCAGCAGCTCAAGCGGGAACTCCTACAATGAGCAGTTCTTC
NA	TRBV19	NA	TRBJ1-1	CASRTTANTEAFF	TGTGCCAGTAGGACGACAGCGAACACTGAAGCTTTCTTT
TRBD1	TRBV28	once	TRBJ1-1	CASSLSGGIWTEAFF	TGTGCCAGCAGTTTGTCAGGGGGAATTTGGACTGAAGCTTTCTTT
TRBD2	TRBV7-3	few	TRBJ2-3	CASDGGGRDQDTQYF	TGTGCCAGTGACGGAGGAGGGAGGGACCAGGATACGCAGTATTTT
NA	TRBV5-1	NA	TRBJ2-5	CASSSVGGWETQYF	TGCGCCAGCAGCTCGGTCGGCGGGTGGGAGACCCAGTACTTC
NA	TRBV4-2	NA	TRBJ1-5	CASSPDEDSNQPQHF	TGTGCCAGCAGCCCTGATGAGGATAGCAATCAGCCCCAGCATTTT
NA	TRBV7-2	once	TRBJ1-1	CASTTLFSTEAFF	TGTGCCAGCACCACCCTGTTTTCCACTGAAGCTTTCTTT
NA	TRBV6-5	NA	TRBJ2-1	CASSLMGGNNEEQFF	TGTGCCAGCAGCCTAATGGGGGGCAACAATGAGGAGCAGTTCTTC
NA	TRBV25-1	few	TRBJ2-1	CASSEAFREQFF	TGTGCCAGCAGTGAGGCGTTCCGGGAACAGTTCTTC
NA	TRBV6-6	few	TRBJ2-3	CASSWGAGTDTQYF	TGTGCCAGCAGTTGGGGGGCTGGCACAGATACGCAGTATTTT
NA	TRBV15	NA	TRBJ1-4	CATSSPISVTNEKLFF	TGTGCCACCAGCAGCCCCATATCGGTGACTAATGAAAAACTGTTTTTT
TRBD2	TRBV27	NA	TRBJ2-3	CASSFQRGEQYF	TGTGCCAGCAGTTTTCAGCGGGGGGAGCAGTATTTT
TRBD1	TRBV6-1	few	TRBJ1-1	CASSEVIGRGFENTEAFF	TGTGCCAGCAGTGAAGTTATAGGCAGGGGGTTCGAGAACACTGAAGCTTTCTTT
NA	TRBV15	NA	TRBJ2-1	CATSAAIAPRLEQFF	TGTGCCACCAGCGCCGCAATAGCCCCCAGGCTGGAGCAGTTCTTC
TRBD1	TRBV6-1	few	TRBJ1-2	CASSKTGMSYTF	TGTGCCAGCAGTAAGACAGGGATGAGCTACACCTTC
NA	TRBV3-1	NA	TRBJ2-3	CASSQEGAETDTQYF	TGTGCCAGCAGCCAAGAAGGTGCGGAGACAGATACGCAGTATTTT
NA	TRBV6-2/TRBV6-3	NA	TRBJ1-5	CASSDTGSGKQPQHF	TGTGCCAGCAGTGACACAGGGAGCGGAAAGCAGCCCCAGCATTTT
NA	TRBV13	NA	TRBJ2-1	CASSAGQGSYNEQFF	TGTGCCAGCAGCGCCGGGCAGGGCTCCTACAATGAGCAGTTCTTC
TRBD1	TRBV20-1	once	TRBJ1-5	CSARGTGPYSNQPQHF	TGCAGTGCTAGAGGGACAGGGCCTTATAGCAATCAGCCCCAGCATTTT
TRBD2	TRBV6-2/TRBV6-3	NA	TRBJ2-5	CASSLRGGTQETQYF	TGTGCCAGCAGCTTACGCGGGGGGACACAAGAGACCCAGTACTTC
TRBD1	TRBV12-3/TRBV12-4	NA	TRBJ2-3	CASSRGTGATDTQYF	TGTGCCAGCAGTAGAGGGACAGGGGCAACAGATACGCAGTATTTT
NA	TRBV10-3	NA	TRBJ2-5	CAISVEMGLQETQYF	TGTGCCATCAGTGTGGAAATGGGCCTCCAAGAGACCCAGTACTTC